This TCR beta chain was identified in a study of cytomegalovirus exposure and HLA in healthy donors. The primer mix had 60 Vbeta and 13 Jbeta primers. In the authors' workflow: About 88 million unique TCR beta chains, about 11 million of them shared, were counted by a later analysis. Clones were sequenced by immunoSEQ multiplex PCR, and TCRdb holds only the in-frame ones, with some missing. Clonal size and the V and J genes are those of that table, whereas D and trimming came from the DNA. The top ten clones hold 3% to 4.5% of a sample with 100,000 to 150,000 clones, less than 80% of them seen once. V lost 5 bases and J 0 bases, leaving 7 bases between the germline ends. Germline values: CDR1 SGHAT, CDR2 FQNNGV. CDR3 length equals 14 residues.

The sequencing input was PBMCs. The TCR comes from a man younger than 45 in good health and CMV-seronegative. The V and J genes are TRBV11-2 and TRBJ2-2, with a possible D match to TRBD1 (5 bases). CDR3 in amino acids: CASSPRANTGELFF. The CDR3 DNA sequence: TGTGCCAGCAGCCCCAGGGCGAACACCGGGGAGCTGTTTTTT.